One sample yielded the 32 T cell receptor beta chains listed below, sequenced in a study of siplizumab effects on memory and regulatory T cells. TCRdb's table, derived via immunoSEQ multiplex PCR, lists solely in-frame clones and lacks some. This sample has tens of thousands of clones, with more than 85% found just once. Specimen: CD8+ T cells sorted from blood. All receptors come from a human donor in good health.

This chain connects TRBV5-5 to TRBJ2-3; D perhaps matches TRBD1 (6 bases). Germline CDR1 is SGHKS and CDR2 is YYEKEE (reference sequence). The CDR3 extends over 16 amino acids. V was trimmed by 4 bases and J by 0 bases, leaving 15 bases between them. The CDR3 nucleotides are TGTGCCAGCAGCCCCCGAGAGGGGGACAGCACAGATACGCAGTATTTT. Translating gives CASSPREGDSTDTQYF.

This clone has a single count. The sample holds other DNA sequences that translate to the same CDR3. The chain uses TRBV19 and TRBJ2-7, with D perhaps TRBD2 (5 bases). V lost 3 bases and J lost 2, with 14 bases in between. This CDR3 is 15 amino acids long. Germline CDR1 is LNHDA and CDR2 is SQIVND (reference sequence). The CDR3 loop is CASSIYPGKTYEQYF. CDR3 bases: TGTGCCAGTAGTATCTATCCGGGAAAGACCTACGAGCAGTACTTC. Drawing the rest from reference TRBV19 and TRBJ2-7, the complete variable domain is DGGITQSPKYLFRKEGQNVTLSCEQNLNHDAMYWYRQDPGQGLRLIYYSQIVNDFQKGDIAEGYSVSREKKESFPLTVTSAQKNPTAFYLCASSIYPGKTYEQYFGPGTRLTVT.

This clone was seen more than once but under ten times. This CDR3 is CASSILGRNQPQHF. The DNA for the CDR3 is TGTGCCAGTAGTATATTGGGGCGCAATCAGCCCCAGCATTTT. This chain joins TRBV19 and TRBJ1-5, with a possible D match to TRBD1 (5 bases). Germline CDR1 is LNHDA and CDR2 is SQIVND (reference sequence). V shed 2 bases and J shed 2 bases, with 7 bases lying between them. This CDR3 region has 14 residues.

The chain uses TRBV30 and TRBJ2-5; either TRBD1 or TRBD2 may supply D (5 bases each). V shed 3 bases and J shed 5 bases, with 10 bases lying between them. The germline CDR1 and CDR2 sequences are GTSNPN and SVGIG (reference sequence). This CDR3 region has 12 residues. The CDR3 bases are TGTGCCTGGAGGAACGAGGGGGAGACCCAGTACTTC. It translates to CAWRNEGETQYF.

CDR3: CASSAGTESIYGYTF. The CDR3 DNA follows: TGCGCCAGCAGTGCCGGGACAGAATCTATCTATGGCTACACCTTC. The V gene is TRBV10-2, the J gene TRBJ1-2, with 7 bases aligning to TRBD1. Trimming at V came to 4 bases and at J to 4 bases, leaving 9 bases not matched to a gene. CDR3 length equals 15 residues. Per the germline V gene, CDR1 is WSHSY and CDR2 is SAAADI.

The chain uses TRBV4-2 and TRBJ2-1, with D perhaps given as TRBD1 or TRBD2 (6 bases each). The CDR3 has 16 amino acids. V lost 1 base, J lost 4 bases, and 14 bases lay in between. Germline V lookup: CDR1 LGHNA, CDR2 YNFKEQ. CDR3 loop: CASSQGLADRYNEQFF. For the CDR3, the DNA is TGTGCCAGCAGCCAAGGTTTAGCGGACAGATACAATGAGCAGTTCTTC.

The genes are TRBV4-3 and TRBJ1-4; D call uncertain. Trimming took 4 bases from V and 4 from J, leaving 16 bases between them. Germline assignment: CDR1 LGHNA and CDR2 YSLEER. This CDR3 comprises 16 residues. CDR3 amino acids: CASSLTGAVSNEKLFF. As DNA, the CDR3 is TGCGCCAGCAGCCTGACGGGCGCAGTGAGTAATGAAAAACTGTTTTTT.

This clone was seen once. This sequence joins TRBV27 and TRBJ2-1, with D possibly being TRBD1 (7 bases). CDR1 is MNHEY, CDR2 SMNVEV, per germline (reference sequence). V lost 10 bases and J lost 7, with 17 bases in between. The CDR3 consists of 13 residues. CDR3 bases: TGTGCCACCTCCTGGAGGGGACAGAATGAGCAGTTCTTC. Translation gives CATSWRGQNEQFF.

This clone was counted once. CDR3 region: CASSEYGREKAYTF. Written as DNA, the CDR3 is TGTGCCAGCAGTGAATATGGCAGGGAAAAGGCCTACACCTTC. The chain joins TRBV25-1 to TRBJ1-2; D is possibly TRBD1 (5 bases). The CDR3 consists of 14 residues. With 0 bases removed from V and 10 bases from J, the gap between germline ends came to 15 bases. The germline V gene encodes CDR1 MGHDK and CDR2 SYGVNS.

The rearrangement uses TRBV2 and TRBJ2-5; maybe TRBD2 (6 bases). V lost 5 bases to trimming and J lost 4 bases, with 14 bases between them. The CDR3 length is 14 residues. CDR1 and CDR2 from the germline V gene are SNHLY and FYNNEI. The CDR3 is CASSPGGSRETQYF. The CDR3 DNA reads as TGTGCCAGCAGTCCCGGGGGATCGCGAGAGACCCAGTACTTC.

The rearrangement joins TRBV5-1 to TRBJ2-1, with unresolved D. V was shortened by 0 bases and J by 8 bases, with 6 bases between the two germline ends. Germline-derived CDR1 and CDR2 are SGHRS and YFSETQ. This CDR3 has 12 amino acids. The CDR3 region has the DNA TGCGCCAGCAGCTTGGGTTGGGATGAGCAGTTCTTC. Its translation is CASSLGWDEQFF.

The chain is built from TRBV25-1 and TRBJ2-1; 8 positions match TRBD2. V gave up 6 bases and J gave up 7 bases; unmatched junction bases: 8. CDR1 MGHDK and CDR2 SYGVNS come from the germline V gene. CDR3 length: 14 residues. The CDR3 protein is CASRRPGLENEQFF. Here the CDR3 DNA reads TGTGCCAGCAGGAGACCGGGACTAGAGAATGAGCAGTTCTTC.

Remarks on this clone: This specimen includes other DNA sequences encoding the same CDR3. The chain recombines TRBV27 with TRBJ2-1; no reliable D call. Between the trimmed V and J ends, which lost 2 bases and 0 bases, there was a span of 5 bases. This CDR3 contains 14 residues. In germline, CDR1 is MNHEY, CDR2 SMNVEV (reference sequence). CDR3 DNA: TGTGCCAGCAGTTTAGGTAGCTCCTACAATGAGCAGTTCTTC. This codes for CASSLGSSYNEQFF.

The V and J genes are TRBV5-6 and TRBJ2-5; 8 positions agree with TRBD1. CDR1 and CDR2 from the germline V gene are SGHDT and YYEEEE. Losses at the gene ends were 4 bases for V and 4 bases for J; bases not matched to a gene: 3. The CDR3 is 13 residues long. In nucleotides, the CDR3 is TGTGCCAGCAGCACTACAGGGGGAGAGACCCAGTACTTC. Translated: CASSTTGGETQYF. The full variable domain, rest sourced from reference TRBV5-6 and TRBJ2-5, is DAGVTQSPTHLIKTRGQQVTLRCSPKSGHDTVSWYQQALGQGPQFIFQYYEEEERQRGNFPDRFSGHQFPNYSSELNVNALLLGDSALYLCASSTTGGETQYFGPGTRLLVL.

The J gene is TRBJ1-3, the V gene TRBV6-1; the D is unclear. V was cut by 1 base and J by 0 bases, with 13 bases left in between. The germline CDR1 and CDR2 sequences are MNHNS and SASEGT. The CDR3 extends over 17 amino acids. DNA for the CDR3: TGTGCCAGCAGTGAAGGGAAACTCTGGAACTCTGGAAACACCATATATTTT. Its translation: CASSEGKLWNSGNTIYF.

This chain connects TRBV7-9 to TRBJ2-1; D might be TRBD1 (6 bases). From germline, CDR1 is SEHNR and CDR2 FQNEAQ (reference sequence). The CDR3 has 14 amino acids. Trimming pared 6 bases from V and 2 bases from J, leaving 11 bases between. The CDR3 reads CASRDRDTYNEQFF. CDR3 in DNA: TGTGCCAGCAGAGACCGGGACACCTACAATGAGCAGTTCTTC.

This clone was found a few times. V is TRBV19 and J is TRBJ1-6; D gene unclear. Germline lookup yields CDR1 LNHDA and CDR2 SQIVND (reference sequence). V shed 0 bases and J shed 7 bases, with 10 bases lying between them. The CDR3 extends over 15 amino acids. DNA for the CDR3: TGTGCCAGTAGTATAGATCAATCGGCCAATTCACCCCTCCACTTT. As protein: CASSIDQSANSPLHF.

The CDR3 DNA reads as TGTGCCACCAGCATGGGGCGAACGGGGACTGAAGCTTTCTTT. Amino acids: CATSMGRTGTEAFF. This chain joins TRBV15 and TRBJ1-1, with a weak D call TRBD1 (5 bases). The germline V gene has CDR1 LNHNV and CDR2 YYDKDF (reference sequence). This CDR3 comprises 14 residues. The V gene lost 4 bases and the J gene lost 5 bases, with 14 bases spanning the gap.

This chain uses TRBV5-8 with TRBJ2-7; D remains unclear. The CDR3 length is 12 residues. Between the trimmed V and J ends, which lost 0 bases and 3 bases, there was a span of 4 bases. CDR1 is SGHTS, CDR2 YDEGEE, per germline. CDR3: CASSLVGYEQYF. In nucleotides, the CDR3 is TGTGCCAGCAGCTTGGTCGGCTACGAGCAGTACTTC.

The chain has TRBV11-2 and TRBJ2-3, with a weak D call TRBD1 (5 bases). Trimming shortened V by 2 bases and J by 4 bases, and 13 bases separated the two germline ends. This CDR3 comprises 15 residues. Per germline, CDR1 SGHAT and CDR2 FQNNGV. CDR3 protein: CASSLYAGSADTQYF. As DNA, the CDR3 is TGTGCCAGCAGCTTATACGCAGGGTCCGCAGATACGCAGTATTTT.

The rearrangement links TRBV6-1 to TRBJ1-2, with D maybe TRBD1 (5 bases). CDR1 is MNHNS, CDR2 SASEGT, per germline. The CDR3 covers 14 residues. V was cut by 11 bases and J by 4 bases, with 20 bases left in between. The CDR3 protein is CAGCPGVLGYGYTF. As DNA, the CDR3 is TGTGCCGGGTGCCCGGGGGTTTTAGGCTATGGCTACACCTTC.

The chain employs TRBV4-3 and TRBJ2-1, with D possibly TRBD1 on 5 matching bases. The CDR3 totals 15 residues. Germline V gives CDR1 LGHNA, CDR2 YSLEER. Trimming removed 0 bases from V and 6 bases from J, with 12 bases in between. The CDR3 spells CASSQDGNRLNEQFF. The CDR3 DNA reads as TGCGCCAGCAGCCAAGATGGGAACAGGCTCAATGAGCAGTTCTTC.

This clone was recorded a few times. V gene TRBV7-9 combines with J gene TRBJ1-2; D gene unclear. Trimming took off 6 bases at V and 6 bases at J, with 11 bases between the two ends. This CDR3 is built from 12 residues. Germline lookup yields CDR1 SEHNR and CDR2 FQNEAQ (reference sequence). CDR3 DNA sequence: TGTGCCAGCAGAGACGGTGCCCATGGCTACACCTTC. Its protein product is CASRDGAHGYTF.

The V and J genes are TRBV18 and TRBJ2-2; weak D call: TRBD1 (6 bases). Germline CDR1 is KGHSH and CDR2 is LQKENI. The germline V and J ends were trimmed by 9 bases and 0 bases, with 11 bases remaining between them. This CDR3 is 14 amino acids long. In DNA form, the CDR3 reads TGTGCCAGTATCAGGGGCCCGAACACCGGGGAGCTGTTTTTT. Protein: CASIRGPNTGELFF.

The chain is built from TRBV10-3 and TRBJ1-2; TRBD1 matches at 9 bases. J lost 0 bases, V lost 4 bases, and 3 bases had no gene match. Germline V gene lookup returns CDR1 ENHRY and CDR2 SYGVKD. This CDR3 is built from 15 residues. The CDR3 sequence: CAISGQGGANYGYTF. As DNA, the CDR3 is TGTGCCATCAGTGGACAGGGGGGAGCTAACTATGGCTACACCTTC.

The CDR3 bases are TGCGCCAGCAGCTTGGAAACACCCCTTGAAGCTTTCTTT. Translation gives CASSLETPLEAFF. This sequence joins TRBV5-1 and TRBJ1-1; the D is unclear. The CDR3 length is 13 residues. Trimming removed 0 bases at V and 7 bases at J, with 10 bases between. CDR1 is SGHRS, CDR2 YFSETQ, per germline.

This chain uses TRBV4-1 with TRBJ2-7, with 7 bases matching TRBD2. Per the germline V gene, CDR1 is MGHRA and CDR2 is YSYEKL. The length of the CDR3 is 15 residues. V shed 2 bases, J shed 0 bases, and the junction held 4 bases outside the gene matches. The CDR3 DNA is TGCGCCAGCAGCCAAACTAGCGCATCCTCCTACGAGCAGTACTTC. Its translation: CASSQTSASSYEQYF.

The chain combines TRBV7-9 with TRBJ2-7; TRBD1 is a possible D gene (5 bases). The CDR3 runs 13 residues. Germline loops: CDR1 SEHNR, CDR2 FQNEAQ (reference sequence). The germline V and J ends were trimmed by 1 base and 6 bases, with 10 bases remaining between them. The CDR3 DNA follows: TGTGCCAGCAGCTTAGAGCAGGGATCCGAGCAGTACTTC. Protein product: CASSLEQGSEQYF.

The V gene is TRBV7-9, the J gene TRBJ2-1; a weak D match, TRBD1 (6 bases). From germline, CDR1 is SEHNR and CDR2 FQNEAQ (reference sequence). The CDR3 extends over 14 amino acids. V lost 4 bases and J 5 bases, leaving 12 bases between the germline ends. The CDR3 sequence: CASSSPRTDNEQFF. CDR3 DNA sequence: TGTGCCAGCAGCTCTCCCCGGACAGACAATGAGCAGTTCTTC.

In DNA, the CDR3 is TGTGCCAGTAGAACTAGCGGGGGTTACAATGAGCAGTTCTTC. This gives the protein CASRTSGGYNEQFF. J is TRBJ2-1 and V is TRBV19; 11 positions match TRBD2. This CDR3 has 14 amino acids. V trimming: 6 bases; J trimming: 4 bases; junction bases outside the gene matches: 2. Germline CDR1 and CDR2: LNHDA and SQIVND (reference sequence). Drawing the rest from reference TRBV19 and TRBJ2-1, the complete variable domain is DGGITQSPKYLFRKEGQNVTLSCEQNLNHDAMYWYRQDPGQGLRLIYYSQIVNDFQKGDIAEGYSVSREKKESFPLTVTSAQKNPTAFYLCASRTSGGYNEQFFGPGTRLTVL.

This clone has only one observation. This chain links TRBV11-1 with TRBJ2-1; D not resolved. Per germline, CDR1 SGHAT and CDR2 FQDESV (reference sequence). V lost 1 base to trimming and J lost 2 bases, with 3 bases between them. This CDR3 contains 13 residues. CDR3: CASSLGPYNEQFF. DNA for the CDR3: TGTGCCAGCAGCTTAGGTCCCTACAATGAGCAGTTCTTC.

V gene TRBV4-1 combines with J gene TRBJ2-5; TRBD1 aligns across 10 bases. The DNA matches TRBJ2-7 better at its end, which makes the J call doubtful. The CDR3 is 16 residues long. CDR1 and CDR2 from the germline V gene are MGHRA and YSYEKL. The CDR3 region is CASSQEDRGIAYEQYF. The DNA of the CDR3 is TGCGCCAGCAGCCAAGAGGACAGGGGGATCGCCTACGAGCAGTACTTC.